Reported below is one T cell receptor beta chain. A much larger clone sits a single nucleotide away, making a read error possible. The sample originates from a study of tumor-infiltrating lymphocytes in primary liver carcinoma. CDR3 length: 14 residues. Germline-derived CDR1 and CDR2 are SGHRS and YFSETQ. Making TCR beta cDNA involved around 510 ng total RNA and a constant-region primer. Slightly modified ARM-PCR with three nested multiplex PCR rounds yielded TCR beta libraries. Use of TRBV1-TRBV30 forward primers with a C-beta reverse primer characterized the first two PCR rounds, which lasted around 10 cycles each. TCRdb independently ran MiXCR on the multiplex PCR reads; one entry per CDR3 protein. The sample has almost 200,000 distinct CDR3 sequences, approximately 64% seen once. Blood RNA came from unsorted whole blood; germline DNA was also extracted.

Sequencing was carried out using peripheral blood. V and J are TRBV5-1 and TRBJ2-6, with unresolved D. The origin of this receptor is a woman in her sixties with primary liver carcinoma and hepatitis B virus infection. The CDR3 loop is CASSRISEANVLTF. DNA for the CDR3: TGCGCCAGCAGCCGGATCTCTGAGGCCAACGTCCTGACTTTC. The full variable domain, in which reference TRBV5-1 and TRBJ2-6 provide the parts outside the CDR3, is KAGVTQTPRYLIKTRGQQVTLSCSPISGHRSVSWYQQTPGQGLQFLFEYFSETQRNKGNFPGRFSGRQFSNSRSEMNVSTLELGDSALYLCASSRISEANVLTFGAGSRLTVL.